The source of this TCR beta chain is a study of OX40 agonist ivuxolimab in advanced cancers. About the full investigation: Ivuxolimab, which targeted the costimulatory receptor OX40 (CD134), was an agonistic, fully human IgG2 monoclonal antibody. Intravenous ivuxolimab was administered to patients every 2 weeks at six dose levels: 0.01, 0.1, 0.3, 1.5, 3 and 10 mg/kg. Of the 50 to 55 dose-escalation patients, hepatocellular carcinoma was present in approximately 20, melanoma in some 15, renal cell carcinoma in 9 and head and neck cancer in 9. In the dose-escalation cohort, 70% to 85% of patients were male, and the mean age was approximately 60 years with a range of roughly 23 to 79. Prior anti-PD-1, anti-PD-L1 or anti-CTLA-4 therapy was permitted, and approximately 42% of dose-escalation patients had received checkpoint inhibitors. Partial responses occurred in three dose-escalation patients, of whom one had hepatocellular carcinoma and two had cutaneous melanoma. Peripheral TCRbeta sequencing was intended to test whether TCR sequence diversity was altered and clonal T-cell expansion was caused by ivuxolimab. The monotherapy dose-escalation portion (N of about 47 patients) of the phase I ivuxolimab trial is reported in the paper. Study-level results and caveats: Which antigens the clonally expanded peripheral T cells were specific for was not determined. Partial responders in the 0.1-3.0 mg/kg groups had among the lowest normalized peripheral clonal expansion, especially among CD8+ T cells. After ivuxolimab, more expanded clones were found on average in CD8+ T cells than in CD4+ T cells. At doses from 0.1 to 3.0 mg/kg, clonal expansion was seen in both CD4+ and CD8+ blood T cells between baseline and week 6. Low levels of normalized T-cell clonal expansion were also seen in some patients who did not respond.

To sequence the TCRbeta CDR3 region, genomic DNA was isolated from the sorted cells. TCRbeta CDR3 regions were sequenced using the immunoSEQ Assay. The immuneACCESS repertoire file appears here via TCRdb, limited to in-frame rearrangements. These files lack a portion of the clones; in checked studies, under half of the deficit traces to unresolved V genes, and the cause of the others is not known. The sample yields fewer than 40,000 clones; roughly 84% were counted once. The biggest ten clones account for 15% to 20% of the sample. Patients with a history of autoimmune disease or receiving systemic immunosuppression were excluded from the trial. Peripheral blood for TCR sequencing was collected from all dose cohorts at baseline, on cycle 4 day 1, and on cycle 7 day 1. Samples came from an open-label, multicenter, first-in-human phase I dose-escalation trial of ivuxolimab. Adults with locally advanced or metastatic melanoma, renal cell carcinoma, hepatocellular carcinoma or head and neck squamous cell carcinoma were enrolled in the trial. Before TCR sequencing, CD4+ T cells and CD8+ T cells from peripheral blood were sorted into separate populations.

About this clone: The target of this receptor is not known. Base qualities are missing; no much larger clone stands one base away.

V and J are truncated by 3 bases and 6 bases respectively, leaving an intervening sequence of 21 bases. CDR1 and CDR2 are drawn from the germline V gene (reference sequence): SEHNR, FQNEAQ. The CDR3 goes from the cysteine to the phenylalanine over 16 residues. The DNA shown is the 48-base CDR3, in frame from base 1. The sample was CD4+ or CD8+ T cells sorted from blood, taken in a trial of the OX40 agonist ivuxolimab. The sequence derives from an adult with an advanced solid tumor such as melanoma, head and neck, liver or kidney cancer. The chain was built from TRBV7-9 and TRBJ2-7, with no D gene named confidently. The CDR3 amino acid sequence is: CASSLAGTSPTSEQYF. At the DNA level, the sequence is TGTGCCAGCAGCTTGGCCGGTACAAGCCCAACGAGCGAGCAGTACTTC.